This T cell receptor (beta chain) was recovered during a study of vaccination and CD4 T cells after COVID-19. The wider study: After nasal swab PCR-confirmed SARS-CoV-2, several convalescents had mild disease and one severe. Study results and limitations: Vaccine-specific clones in convalescent patients were spike mono-reactive in 304 of 307 cases. Early timepoints after natural infection were not analyzed in these convalescent patients.

This clonotype was seen a handful of times. Its antigen is unidentified. The Oncomine TCR Beta short-read assay was applied to DNA of cultured CD4+ T cells. TCRdb reprocessed the PCR reads with MiXCR, giving one entry per CDR3 protein. There are roughly 15,000 distinct CDR3 sequences in the sample; approximately 50% occur only once, and 10% to 15% lies in the top ten. Time point specified: late sampling 161 to 241 days after vaccination in a few convalescent patients. Indicated treatment: approximately nine-day PBMC culture with coronavirus spike peptide pools or control peptides (ViraFEST assay). The authors cultured some 1.9 million PBMCs per well with 8 to 10 IU/ml IL-2 and approximately 9 ug/ml peptide pools. The sequence derives from a human donor who had recovered from COVID-19. The sample here was CD4+ T cells from blood, cultured in vitro, taken about 7 months after SARS-CoV-2 vaccination.

CDR3 in DNA: TGCAGTGCTAGATCGGCTAGCGGGAGCTCCTACAATGAGCAGTTCTTC. It encodes CSARSASGSSYNEQFF. V usage is TRBV20-1 and J usage is TRBJ2-1, with 10 bases aligning to TRBD2. Trimming cost V 2 bases and J 0 bases; bases outside gene matches: 4. This CDR3 comprises 16 residues. Germline CDR1 DFQATT, CDR2 SNEGSKA (reference sequence).